The 22 T cell receptor beta chains below come from one sample, sequenced in a study of beta chain features in type 1 diabetes. Study results and limitations: Type 1 diabetes patients had moderately but significantly shorter TCRB CDR3s in all four CD4+ subsets.

These TCRs' antigens remain unknown. Reverse transcribing all isolated RNA meant expressed TCRB transcripts were sequenced. Profiled with immunoSEQ multiplex PCR; TCRdb holds only in-frame clones, not every one. The sample has roughly 53,000 clones; around 45% are singletons. Sequencing was carried out using Tregs from blood. These receptor sequences come from a man under 40 with type 1 diabetes.

V usage is TRBV9 and J usage is TRBJ2-5; TRBD1 aligns across 9 bases. Per germline, CDR1 SGDLS and CDR2 YYNGEE. V shed 0 bases and J 5 bases; nucleotides not matched to a gene: 2. The CDR3 is 14 amino acids. CDR3 nucleotides: TGTGCCAGCAGCGTAGTTGGGACAGGGGAGACCCAGTACTTC. Its protein is CASSVVGTGETQYF.

This clone has just a few counts. The V call is TRBV7-9, the J call TRBJ1-1; 7 bases are shared with TRBD1. Germline V gene sequence: CDR1 SEHNR, CDR2 FQNEAQ (reference sequence). After removal of 4 bases from V and 4 bases from J, the junction contained 15 bases not matched to a gene. The CDR3 has 17 residues. This CDR3 is CASSSGLTGRGGTEAFF. In DNA form, the CDR3 reads TGTGCCAGCAGCTCCGGTTTGACAGGGCGCGGTGGCACTGAAGCTTTCTTT.

The chain carries TRBV5-1 and TRBJ2-5; 8 bases map to TRBD1. The CDR3 has 18 amino acids. Unmatched junction bases numbered 15, after V lost 0 bases and J lost 5 bases. From germline, CDR1 is SGHRS and CDR2 YFSETQ. As DNA, the CDR3 is TGCGCCAGCAGCTTGGAGGCGTCAGGGGGCCCAGCATCTGAGACCCAGTACTTC. As protein: CASSLEASGGPASETQYF.

The chain has TRBV6-5 and TRBJ1-1; maybe TRBD1 (5 bases). Trimming took off 2 bases at V and 4 bases at J, with 14 bases between the two ends. Germline lookup yields CDR1 MNHEY and CDR2 SVGAGI. The length of the CDR3 is 15 residues. The CDR3 sequence is CASSYTDQGTTEAFF. In DNA form, the CDR3 reads TGTGCCAGCAGTTACACAGATCAGGGAACCACTGAAGCTTTCTTT.

A few counts support this clone. V usage is TRBV28 and J usage is TRBJ1-2; D possibly corresponds to TRBD1 (5 bases). The CDR3 extends over 14 amino acids. Germline V lookup: CDR1 MDHEN, CDR2 SYDVKM. The V end lost 6 bases, the J end lost 2 bases, and 13 bases lay between the germline ends. CDR3 sequence (DNA): TGTGCCAGCAGCCACGGGGGGGAGAACTATGGCTACACCTTC. This sequence encodes CASSHGGENYGYTF.

This chain uses TRBV7-2 with TRBJ1-1; D unresolved. Trimming left V 1 base short and J 1 base short, with 7 bases between. Germline CDR1 and CDR2: SGHTA and FQGNSA. The CDR3 length is 14 residues. CDR3 DNA sequence: TGTGCCAGCAGCTTAGACCGACAGAACACTGAAGCTTTCTTT. Its protein is CASSLDRQNTEAFF.

CDR3 sequence (DNA): TGTGCCAGCAGTGATGTAGGGGGTCAGCCCCAGCATTTT. It specifies CASSDVGGQPQHF. The V gene is TRBV25-1, the J gene TRBJ1-5; TRBD1 might be the D (6 bases). This CDR3 contains 13 residues. Trimming pared 3 bases from V and 6 bases from J, leaving 9 bases between. CDR1 and CDR2 (germline): MGHDK, SYGVNS.

This clone has a handful of counts. V is TRBV28 and J is TRBJ2-5; D possibly corresponds to TRBD2 (6 bases). Germline V gene lookup returns CDR1 MDHEN and CDR2 SYDVKM. The CDR3 length is 13 residues. Trimming stripped 5 bases from V and 1 base from J, with 8 bases between. In nucleotides, the CDR3 is TGTGCCAGCAGTCGGGACTTCCAAGAGACCCAGTACTTC. Translating gives CASSRDFQETQYF.

This clone was recorded only once. The rearrangement joins TRBV5-1 to TRBJ1-1; D call uncertain. This CDR3 is built from 13 residues. Trimming shortened V by 4 bases and J by 6 bases, and 13 bases separated the two germline ends. From germline, CDR1 is SGHRS and CDR2 YFSETQ. The CDR3 spells CASSPLPRSEAFF. CDR3 bases: TGCGCCAGCAGCCCCCTACCGCGGTCTGAAGCTTTCTTT.

J is TRBJ2-1 and V is TRBV4-1, with TRBD1 matching over 8 bases. J lost 4 bases, V lost 0 bases, and 17 bases had no gene match. Germline V gene lookup returns CDR1 MGHRA and CDR2 YSYEKL. The CDR3 is made up of 20 amino acids. The CDR3 DNA reads TGCGCCAGCAGCCAAGACCTTCGCTTCGGGACAGGCGGATTTTACAATGAGCAGTTCTTC. Translation gives CASSQDLRFGTGGFYNEQFF.

This rearrangement joins TRBV28 to TRBJ1-5; 9 bases line up with TRBD1. There are 15 residues in the CDR3. Trimming at V came to 6 bases and at J to 6 bases, leaving 9 bases not matched to a gene. CDR1 MDHEN and CDR2 SYDVKM come from the germline V gene. This CDR3 is CASSPGQGGIQPQHF. Written as DNA, the CDR3 is TGTGCCAGCAGCCCGGGACAGGGAGGGATTCAGCCCCAGCATTTT.

The chain recombines TRBV7-8 with TRBJ1-2; TRBD1 might be the D (6 bases). The V gene lost 3 bases and the J gene lost 8 bases, with 10 bases spanning the gap. The CDR3 covers 12 residues. Germline CDR1 reads SGHVS; CDR2 reads FQNEAQ. Written as DNA, the CDR3 is TGTGCCAGCAGCTTGAACAGGGAGGGCTACACCTTC. Translation gives CASSLNREGYTF.

The V and J genes are TRBV6-1 and TRBJ1-1; D remains unclear. There are 13 residues in the CDR3. Germline V lookup: CDR1 MNHNS, CDR2 SASEGT. The V end was cut by 4 bases, the J end by 3 bases, with 9 bases between. CDR3 DNA: TGTGCCAGCAGTGGGAAGGGAGACACTGAAGCTTTCTTT. Amino acid sequence: CASSGKGDTEAFF.

The chain recombines TRBV7-9 with TRBJ2-3, with TRBD2 matching 10 bases. The CDR3 is 14 amino acids. Germline-derived CDR1 and CDR2 are SEHNR and FQNEAQ (reference sequence). J was trimmed by 8 bases and V by 3 bases; bases with no gene match: 5. The chain's CDR3 is CASSFGLAVGTQYF. Here the CDR3 DNA reads TGTGCCAGCAGCTTCGGACTAGCGGTGGGTACGCAGTATTTT.

This clone turned up a few times. This rearrangement joins TRBV25-1 to TRBJ2-3; 12 bases map to TRBD2. The CDR3 loop spans 13 amino acids. V lost 6 bases to trimming and J lost 5 bases; unmatched junction nucleotides: 0. From germline, CDR1 is MGHDK and CDR2 SYGVNS. CDR3 residues: CASRGLAGDTQYF. CDR3 nucleotide sequence: TGTGCCAGCAGGGGACTAGCGGGAGATACGCAGTATTTT.

The chain employs TRBV2 and TRBJ2-3; D is ambiguous. V gave up 8 bases and J gave up 3 bases, with 12 bases separating them. Germline CDR1 and CDR2: SNHLY and FYNNEI. CDR3 length: 13 residues. Written as DNA, the CDR3 is TGTGCCAGCCTTTTCCGAGAGACAGATACGCAGTATTTT. Protein: CASLFRETDTQYF.

The sample holds a few counts of this clone. The chain links TRBV30 to TRBJ2-1; 11 nucleotides line up with TRBD2. This CDR3 spans 15 amino acids. CDR1 and CDR2 (germline): GTSNPN, SVGIG (reference sequence). V shed 2 bases and J 4 bases; nucleotides not matched to a gene: 4. The CDR3 region has the DNA TGTGCCTGGAGTCGGGGACTAGCGGATTACAATGAGCAGTTCTTC. Residues: CAWSRGLADYNEQFF.

This clone was seen more than once but under ten times. The chain links TRBV27 to TRBJ2-7, with TRBD2 matching 7 bases. The ends lost 1 base at V and 2 bases at J; junction bases unmatched: 8. From germline, CDR1 is MNHEY and CDR2 SMNVEV (reference sequence). The CDR3 is 16 residues long. The CDR3 protein is CASSLYAGEDPYEQYF. CDR3 bases: TGTGCCAGCAGTTTATATGCGGGAGAAGACCCCTACGAGCAGTACTTC.

This clone was counted a few times. This sequence joins TRBV5-6 and TRBJ2-1; a weak D match, TRBD1 (5 bases). Germline CDR1 reads SGHDT; CDR2 reads YYEEEE. This CDR3 is 13 amino acids long. The V and J ends lost 1 base and 12 bases respectively, with 14 bases between them. The CDR3, as DNA: TGTGCCAGCAGCTTGCGGGCAGGGTTTGGGCAGTTCTTC. As protein: CASSLRAGFGQFF.

The chain carries TRBV20-1 and TRBJ2-3, with D perhaps TRBD2 (5 bases). The ends were cut back, 6 bases at V and 8 bases at J, with 9 bases in the middle. The CDR3 sequence is 10 residues long. CDR1 is DFQATT and CDR2 is SNEGSKA in the germline V gene (reference sequence). The CDR3 spells CSAKGGTQYF. The CDR3 DNA follows: TGCAGTGCAAAAGGAGGTACGCAGTATTTT.

The chain joins TRBV18 to TRBJ2-7; a possible D gene is TRBD1 (6 bases). This CDR3 comprises 14 residues. CDR1 and CDR2 from the germline V gene are KGHSH and LQKENI. Trimming took off 6 bases at V and 3 bases at J, with 15 bases between the two ends. The CDR3 spells CASSPRDTNYEQYF. DNA for the CDR3: TGTGCCAGCTCTCCCCGGGACACTAACTACGAGCAGTACTTC. Supplemented by reference TRBV18 and TRBJ2-7, the full variable domain reads NAGVMQNPRHLVRRRGQEARLRCSPMKGHSHVYWYRQLPEEGLKFMVYLQKENIIDESGMPKERFSAEFPKEGPSILRIQQVVRGDSAAYFCASSPRDTNYEQYFGPGTRLTVT.

The rearrangement links TRBV29-1 to TRBJ2-7; 9 nucleotides align to TRBD2. Germline V gene lookup returns CDR1 SQVTM and CDR2 ANQGSEA. Germline trimming cut 6 bases from V and 5 bases from J; bases unmatched to any gene: 8. The CDR3 consists of 13 residues. The CDR3 protein is CSVPGAGGNEQYF. CDR3 bases: TGCAGCGTCCCGGGAGCGGGAGGCAACGAGCAGTACTTC.